This T cell receptor (beta chain) is drawn from a study of CXCR3-negative and CXCR3-positive naive CD8 T cells. As regards this clonotype: Its specificity is unknown.

A CD45RO-CCR7+CD27+CD95- profile was what naive CD8+ T cells displayed. Findings and limits, study-wide: TRBV-TRBJ usage was similar across naive CXCR3 subsets but distinct in memory cells.

Germline V gene data show CDR1 as SQVTM and CDR2 as ANQGSEA. CDR3 size: 14 residues. The method, 5' RACE with UMI labels, was used to prepare the TRB cDNA libraries. Using the 5' RACE reads, TCRdb records one entry per CDR3 protein without DNA. The table lists more than 50,000 distinct CDR3 sequences. The clonotype was recovered from a human donor in good health. Some clones in this sample may be carry-over from other donors' samples. What was sequenced was naive CXCR3- CD8+ T cells from blood. Regarding subset: CD45RO-CCR7+CD27+CD95- naive CD8+ T cells lacking CXCR3 (TNR3-). The rearrangement links TRBV29-1 to TRBJ2-7; TCRdb returns TRBD1, unconfirmable since there is no DNA. CDR3 region: CSVESDRATYEQYF.